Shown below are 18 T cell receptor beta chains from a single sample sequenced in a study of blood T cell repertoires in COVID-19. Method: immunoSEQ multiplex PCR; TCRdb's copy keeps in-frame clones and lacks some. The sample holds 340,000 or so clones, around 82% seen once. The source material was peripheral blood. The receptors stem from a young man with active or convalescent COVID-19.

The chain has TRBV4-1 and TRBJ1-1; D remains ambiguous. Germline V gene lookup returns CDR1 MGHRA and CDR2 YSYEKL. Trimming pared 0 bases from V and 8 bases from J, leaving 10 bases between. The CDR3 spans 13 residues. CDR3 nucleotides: TGCGCCAGCAGCCAAGATCCTTTTCGGGAAGCTTTCTTT. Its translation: CASSQDPFREAFF.

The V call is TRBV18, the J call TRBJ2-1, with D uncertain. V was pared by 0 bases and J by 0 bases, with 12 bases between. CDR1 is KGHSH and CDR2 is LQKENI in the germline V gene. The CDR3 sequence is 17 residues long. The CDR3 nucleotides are TGTGCCAGCTCACCACCGACATCTCGTGGCTCCTACAATGAGCAGTTCTTC. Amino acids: CASSPPTSRGSYNEQFF.

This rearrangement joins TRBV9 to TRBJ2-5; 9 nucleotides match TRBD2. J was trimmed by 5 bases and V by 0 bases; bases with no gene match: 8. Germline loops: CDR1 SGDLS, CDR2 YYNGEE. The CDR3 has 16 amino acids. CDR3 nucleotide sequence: TGTGCCAGCAGCGTAGGGGGGAGACTAGCGGCGGAGACCCAGTACTTC. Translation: CASSVGGRLAAETQYF.

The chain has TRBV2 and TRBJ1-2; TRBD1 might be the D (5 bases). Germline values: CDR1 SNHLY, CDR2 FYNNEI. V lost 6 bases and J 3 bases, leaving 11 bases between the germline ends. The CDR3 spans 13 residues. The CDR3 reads CASRLTAYYGYTF. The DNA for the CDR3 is TGTGCCAGCAGGTTGACAGCTTACTATGGCTACACCTTC.

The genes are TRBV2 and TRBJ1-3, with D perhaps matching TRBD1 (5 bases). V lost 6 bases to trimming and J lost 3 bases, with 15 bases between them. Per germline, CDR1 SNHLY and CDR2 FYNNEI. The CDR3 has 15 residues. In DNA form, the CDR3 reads TGTGCCAGCAGGGATGGGGCCTTGGTTGGAAACACCATATATTTT. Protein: CASRDGALVGNTIYF.

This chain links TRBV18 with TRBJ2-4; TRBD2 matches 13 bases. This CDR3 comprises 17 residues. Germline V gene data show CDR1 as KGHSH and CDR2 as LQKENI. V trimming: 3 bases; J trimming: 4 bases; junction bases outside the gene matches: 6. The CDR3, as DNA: TGTGCCAGCTCACCTCGCGGGACTAGCGGGGCTAAAAACATTCAGTACTTC. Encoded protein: CASSPRGTSGAKNIQYF.

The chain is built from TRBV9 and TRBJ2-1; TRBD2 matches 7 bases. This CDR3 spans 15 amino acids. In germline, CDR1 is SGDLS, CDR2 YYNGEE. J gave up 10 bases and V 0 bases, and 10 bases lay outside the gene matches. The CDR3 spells CASSVEAGRPTEQFF. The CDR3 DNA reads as TGTGCCAGCAGCGTAGAAGCGGGGCGACCGACGGAGCAGTTCTTC.

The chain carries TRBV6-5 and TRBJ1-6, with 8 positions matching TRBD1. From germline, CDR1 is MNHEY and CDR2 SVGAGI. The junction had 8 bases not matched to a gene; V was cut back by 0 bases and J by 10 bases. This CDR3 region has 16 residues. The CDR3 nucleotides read TGTGCCAGCAGTTACTCTGGAGGGACAGGAAGCTCACCCCTCCACTTT. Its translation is CASSYSGGTGSSPLHF.

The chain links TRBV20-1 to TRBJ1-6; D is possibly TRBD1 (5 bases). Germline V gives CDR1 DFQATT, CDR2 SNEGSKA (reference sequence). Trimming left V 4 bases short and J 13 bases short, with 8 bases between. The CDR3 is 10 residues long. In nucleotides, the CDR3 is TGCAGTGCTAAAGGGGATCCCCTCCACTTT. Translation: CSAKGDPLHF.

In DNA, the CDR3 is TGTGCCAGCAGCGAAGACCCACAGGGGGCGAAGACAGATACGCAGTATTTT. The encoded protein is CASSEDPQGAKTDTQYF. The chain combines TRBV7-3 with TRBJ2-3; 9 bases fit TRBD1. The CDR3 covers 17 residues. V gave up 5 bases and J gave up 3 bases; unmatched junction bases: 12. In germline, CDR1 is SGHTA, CDR2 FQGTGA.

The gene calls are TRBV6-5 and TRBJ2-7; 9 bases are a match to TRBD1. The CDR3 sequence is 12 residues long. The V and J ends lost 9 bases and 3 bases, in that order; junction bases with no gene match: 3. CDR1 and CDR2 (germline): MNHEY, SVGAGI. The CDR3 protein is CASWGQGYEQYF. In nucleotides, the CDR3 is TGTGCCAGTTGGGGACAGGGCTACGAGCAGTACTTC.

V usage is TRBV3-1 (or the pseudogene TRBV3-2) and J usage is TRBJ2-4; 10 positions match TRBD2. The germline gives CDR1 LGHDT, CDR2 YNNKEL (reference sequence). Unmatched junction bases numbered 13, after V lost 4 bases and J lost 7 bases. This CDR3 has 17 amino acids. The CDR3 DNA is TGTGCCAGCAGCCGCCTTAGGTATACTAGCGGGGAGAACATTCAGTACTTC. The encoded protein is CASSRLRYTSGENIQYF.

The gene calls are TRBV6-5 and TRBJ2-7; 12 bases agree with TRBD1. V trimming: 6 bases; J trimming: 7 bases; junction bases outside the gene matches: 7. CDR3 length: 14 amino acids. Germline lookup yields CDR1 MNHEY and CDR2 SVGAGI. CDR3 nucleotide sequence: TGTGCCAGCAGCCCGGGACAGGGGGCGCGAGAGCAGTACTTC. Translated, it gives CASSPGQGAREQYF.

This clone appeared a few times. DNA for the CDR3: TGTGCCAGCAGTACCCAGGGGGCATATCAGCCCCAGCATTTT. Protein product: CASSTQGAYQPQHF. This chain links TRBV6-2 or TRBV6-3 with TRBJ1-5; 8 bases fit TRBD1. Germline CDR1 MNHEY, CDR2 SVGEGT. This CDR3 contains 14 residues. V lost 5 bases, J lost 5 bases, and 5 bases stayed unmatched.

The CDR3 loop is CASSLYGGANTGELFF. The CDR3 region has the DNA TGTGCCAGCAGCTTATATGGGGGCGCGAACACCGGGGAGCTGTTTTTT. The chain uses TRBV5-4 and TRBJ2-2; weak D call: TRBD1 (6 bases). The CDR3 totals 16 residues. CDR1 is SGHNT and CDR2 is YYREEE in the germline V gene (reference sequence). V lost 2 bases, J lost 0 bases, and 11 bases lay in between.

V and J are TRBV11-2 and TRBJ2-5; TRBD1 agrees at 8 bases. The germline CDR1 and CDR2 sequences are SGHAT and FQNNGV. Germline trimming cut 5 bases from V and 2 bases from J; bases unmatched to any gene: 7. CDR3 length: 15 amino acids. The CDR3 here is CASSPRTGLQETQYF. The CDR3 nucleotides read TGTGCCAGCAGCCCGCGGACAGGGCTACAAGAGACCCAGTACTTC.

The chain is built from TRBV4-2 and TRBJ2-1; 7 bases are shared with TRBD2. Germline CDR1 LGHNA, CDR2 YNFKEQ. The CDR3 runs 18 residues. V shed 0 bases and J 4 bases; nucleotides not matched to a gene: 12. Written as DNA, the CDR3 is TGTGCCAGCAGCCAAGAGGGATCGGGGGGACCAATTTACAATGAGCAGTTCTTC. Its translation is CASSQEGSGGPIYNEQFF.

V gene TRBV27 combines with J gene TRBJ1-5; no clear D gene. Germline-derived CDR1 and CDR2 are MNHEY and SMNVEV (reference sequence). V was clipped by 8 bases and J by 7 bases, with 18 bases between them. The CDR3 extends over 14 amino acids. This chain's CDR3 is CASGPGIFSQPQHF. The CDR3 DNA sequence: TGTGCCAGCGGCCCGGGAATTTTTTCGCAGCCCCAGCATTTT.